These 2 T cell receptor beta chains share one sample of origin, sequenced in a study of cytomegalovirus exposure and HLA in healthy donors (dated by TCRdb to about 2017). Library preparation used the immunoSEQ multiplex PCR assay. Entries here come from immuneACCESS through TCRdb and include only in-frame sequences with V and J called. Some clones fail to appear in such tables; in the studies checked, an unresolved V gene covers under half of the shortfall, and the cause of the remainder is unknown. The sample has 250,000 to 300,000 clones on record, approximately 83% of them singletons. More than 0.8% of the sample is taken by the ten largest. Material for sequencing was PBMCs. The receptors come from a woman aged 18-29 years in good health and CMV-seronegative.

This rearrangement joins TRBV7-9 to TRBJ2-3; 11 bases align to TRBD1. J was trimmed by 2 bases and V by 0 bases; bases with no gene match: 7. Germline CDR1 reads SEHNR; CDR2 reads FQNEAQ (reference sequence). The CDR3 extends over 18 amino acids. Here the CDR3 DNA reads TGTGCCAGCAGCTTAGCGGACAGGGGGCCACTTTACACAGATACGCAGTATTTT. This encodes CASSLADRGPLYTDTQYF.

J is TRBJ2-3 and V is TRBV5-6; possible D gene TRBD2, 5 bases. V was pared by 0 bases and J by 4 bases, with 9 bases between. The CDR3 has 14 residues. CDR1 SGHDT and CDR2 YYEEEE come from the germline V gene. The CDR3 DNA sequence: TGTGCCAGCAGCTTGGTAGGGAGCCCAGATACGCAGTATTTT. Translation: CASSLVGSPDTQYF.